This T cell receptor beta chain was sequenced for a study of regulatory T cells in long-lasting Graves disease. General observations from the study: New patients shared fewer public clonotypes (roughly 910) than persistent patients did (roughly 2,500).

Time point in this sample: newly diagnosed GD, antithyroid drugs for less than 3 months. The TCR library was made from RNA extracted from PBMCs. The CDR3 has 16 residues. The germline V gene has CDR1 SGHVS and CDR2 FQNEAQ. The V end was cut by 4 bases, the J end by 3 bases, with 17 bases between. There are many counts of this clonotype. Its antigen remains unknown. Construction of TCR beta libraries relied on iRepertoire HTBI primers and on Arm-PCR targeting CDR3 regions. Per the original data handling: The samples included 60 to 65 TRBV and some 14 TRBJ segments. TCRdb reprocessed the multiplex PCR reads with MiXCR, giving one entry per CDR3 protein. TCRdb's processing, not the authors' own work, is the source of the V and J calls. Among 680,000 or so distinct CDR3 sequences listed, about 16% were seen once. This sample was shared with a second study, whose subject was T cells in Graves' hyperthyroidism and ophthalmopathy.

This clonotype originated in a woman aged 25 to 39 with Graves disease. The input for sequencing was peripheral blood mononuclear cells (PBMCs), taken at new diagnosis, from a patient treated with antithyroid drugs. The J gene is TRBJ2-3, the V gene TRBV7-8, with D maybe TRBD2 (7 bases). The CDR3 is CASSSRGAGATDTQYF. As DNA, the CDR3 is TGTGCCAGCAGCTCTCGGGGGGCAGGGGCTACAGATACGCAGTATTTT.